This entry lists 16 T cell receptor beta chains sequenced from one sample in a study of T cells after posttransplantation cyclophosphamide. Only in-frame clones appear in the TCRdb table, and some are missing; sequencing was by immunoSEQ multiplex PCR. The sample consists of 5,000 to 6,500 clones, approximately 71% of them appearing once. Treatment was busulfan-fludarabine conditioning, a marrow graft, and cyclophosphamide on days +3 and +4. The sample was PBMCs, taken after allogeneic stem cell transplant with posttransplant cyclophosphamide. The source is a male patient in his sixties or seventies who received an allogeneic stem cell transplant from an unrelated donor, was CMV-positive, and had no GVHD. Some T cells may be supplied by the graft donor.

In DNA, the CDR3 is TGCGCCAGCAGTGAATTGGTCCCTAGCGGGTACGAGCAGTACTTC. This sequence encodes CASSELVPSGYEQYF. The chain combines TRBV10-2 with TRBJ2-5; 8 bases fit TRBD2. The assigned J gene may be wrong: the sequence end matches TRBJ2-7 better. The CDR3 consists of 15 residues. Germline CDR1 and CDR2: WSHSY and SAAADI.

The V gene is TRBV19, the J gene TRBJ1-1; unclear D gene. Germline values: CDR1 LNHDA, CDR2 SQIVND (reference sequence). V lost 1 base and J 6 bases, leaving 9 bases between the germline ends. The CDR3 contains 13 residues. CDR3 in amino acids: CASSIVGGSEAFF. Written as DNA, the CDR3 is TGTGCCAGTAGTATAGTAGGAGGATCTGAAGCTTTCTTT.

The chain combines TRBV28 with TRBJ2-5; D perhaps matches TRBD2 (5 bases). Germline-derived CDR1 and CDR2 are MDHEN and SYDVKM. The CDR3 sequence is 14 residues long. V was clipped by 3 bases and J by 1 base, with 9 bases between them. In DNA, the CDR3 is TGTGCCAGCAGTTTGTCCGGACTCCAAGAGACCCAGTACTTC. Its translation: CASSLSGLQETQYF.

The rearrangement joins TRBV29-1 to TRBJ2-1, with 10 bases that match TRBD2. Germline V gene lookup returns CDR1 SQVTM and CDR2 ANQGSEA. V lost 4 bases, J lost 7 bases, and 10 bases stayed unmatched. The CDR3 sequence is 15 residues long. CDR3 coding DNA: TGCAGCGTTGGCCCAGCGGGAGGGCCGAGGAATGAGCAGTTCTTC. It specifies CSVGPAGGPRNEQFF.

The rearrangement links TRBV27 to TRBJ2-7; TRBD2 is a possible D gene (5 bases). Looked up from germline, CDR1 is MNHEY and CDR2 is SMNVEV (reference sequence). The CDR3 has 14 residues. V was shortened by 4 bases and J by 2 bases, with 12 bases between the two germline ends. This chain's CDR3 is CASSYHGKTYEQYF. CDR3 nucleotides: TGTGCCAGCAGTTACCACGGGAAGACCTACGAGCAGTACTTC.

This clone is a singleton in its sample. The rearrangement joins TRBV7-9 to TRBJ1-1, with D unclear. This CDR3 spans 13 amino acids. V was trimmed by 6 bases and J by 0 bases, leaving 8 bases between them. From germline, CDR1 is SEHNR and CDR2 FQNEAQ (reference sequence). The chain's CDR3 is CASSAEVNTEAFF. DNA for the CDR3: TGTGCCAGCAGTGCGGAAGTGAACACTGAAGCTTTCTTT.

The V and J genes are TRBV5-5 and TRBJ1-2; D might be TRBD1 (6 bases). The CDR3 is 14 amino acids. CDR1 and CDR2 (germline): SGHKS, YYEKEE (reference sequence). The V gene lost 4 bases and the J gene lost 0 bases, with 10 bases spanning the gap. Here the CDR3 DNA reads TGTGCCAGCAGCCCTAGGACAGCTAACTATGGCTACACCTTC. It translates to CASSPRTANYGYTF.

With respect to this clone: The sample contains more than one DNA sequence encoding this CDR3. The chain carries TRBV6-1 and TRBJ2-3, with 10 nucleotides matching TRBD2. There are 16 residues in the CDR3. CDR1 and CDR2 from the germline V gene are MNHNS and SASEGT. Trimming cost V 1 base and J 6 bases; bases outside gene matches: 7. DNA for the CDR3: TGTGCCAGCAGTGAAGTGGATAGCGGGGGGAGGGATACGCAGTATTTT. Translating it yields CASSEVDSGGRDTQYF.

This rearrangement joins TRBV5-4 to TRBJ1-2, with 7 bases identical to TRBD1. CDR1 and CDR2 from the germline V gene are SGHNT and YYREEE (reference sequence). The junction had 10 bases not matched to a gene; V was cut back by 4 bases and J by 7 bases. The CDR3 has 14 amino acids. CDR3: CASSIQGPTSGYTF. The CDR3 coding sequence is TGTGCCAGCAGCATACAGGGGCCCACATCTGGCTACACCTTC.

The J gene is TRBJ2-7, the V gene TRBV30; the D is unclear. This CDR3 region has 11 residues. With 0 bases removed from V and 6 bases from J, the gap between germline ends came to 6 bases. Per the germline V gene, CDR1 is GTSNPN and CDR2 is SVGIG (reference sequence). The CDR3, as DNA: TGTGCCTGGAGTGTGATGCGCGAGCAGTACTTC. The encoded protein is CAWSVMREQYF.

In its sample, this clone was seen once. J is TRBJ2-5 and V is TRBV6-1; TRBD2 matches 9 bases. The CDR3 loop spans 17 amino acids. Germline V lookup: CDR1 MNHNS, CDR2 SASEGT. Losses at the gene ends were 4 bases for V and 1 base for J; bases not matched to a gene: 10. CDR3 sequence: CASSGGRVAGAQETQYF. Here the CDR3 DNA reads TGTGCCAGCAGTGGGGGGAGGGTAGCGGGGGCCCAAGAGACCCAGTACTTC.

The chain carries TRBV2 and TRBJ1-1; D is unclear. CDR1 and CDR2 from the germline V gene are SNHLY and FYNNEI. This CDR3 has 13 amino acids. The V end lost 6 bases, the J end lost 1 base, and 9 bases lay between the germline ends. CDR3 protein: CASSGEKNTEAFF. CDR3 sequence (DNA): TGTGCCAGCAGCGGAGAAAAGAACACTGAAGCTTTCTTT. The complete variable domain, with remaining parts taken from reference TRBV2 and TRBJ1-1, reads EPEVTQTPSHQVTQMGQEVILRCVPISNHLYFYWYRQILGQKVEFLVSFYNNEISEKSEIFDDQFSVERPDGSNFTLKIRSTKLEDSAMYFCASSGEKNTEAFFGQGTRLTVV.

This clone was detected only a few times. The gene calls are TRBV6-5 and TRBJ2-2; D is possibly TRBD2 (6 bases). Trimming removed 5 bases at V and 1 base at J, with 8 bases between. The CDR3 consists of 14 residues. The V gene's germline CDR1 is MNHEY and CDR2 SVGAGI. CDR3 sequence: CASSLGGNTGELFF. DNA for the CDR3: TGTGCCAGCAGTCTGGGGGGGAACACCGGGGAGCTGTTTTTT.

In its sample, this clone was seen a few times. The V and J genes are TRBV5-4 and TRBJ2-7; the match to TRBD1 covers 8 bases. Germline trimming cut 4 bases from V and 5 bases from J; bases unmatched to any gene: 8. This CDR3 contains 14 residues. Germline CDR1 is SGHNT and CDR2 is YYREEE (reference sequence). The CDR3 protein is CASSPVDRVDEQYF. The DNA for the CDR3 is TGTGCCAGCAGCCCAGTGGACAGGGTGGACGAGCAGTACTTC. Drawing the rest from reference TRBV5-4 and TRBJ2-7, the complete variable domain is ETGVTQSPTHLIKTRGQQVTLRCSSQSGHNTVSWYQQALGQGPQFIFQYYREEENGRGNFPPRFSGLQFPNYSSELNVNALELDDSALYLCASSPVDRVDEQYFGPGTRLTVT.

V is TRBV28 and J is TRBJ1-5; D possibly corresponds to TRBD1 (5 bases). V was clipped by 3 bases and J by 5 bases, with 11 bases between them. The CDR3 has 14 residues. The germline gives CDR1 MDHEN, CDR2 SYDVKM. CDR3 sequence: CASSFGGRDQPQHF. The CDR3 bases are TGTGCCAGCAGTTTTGGGGGGAGGGATCAGCCCCAGCATTTT.

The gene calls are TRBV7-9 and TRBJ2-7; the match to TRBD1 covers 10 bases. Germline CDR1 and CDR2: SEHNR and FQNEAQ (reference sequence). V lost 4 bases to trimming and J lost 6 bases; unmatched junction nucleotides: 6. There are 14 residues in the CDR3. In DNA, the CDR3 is TGTGCCAGCAGCTCGGGACAGGGGAATAGCGAGCAGTACTTC. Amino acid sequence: CASSSGQGNSEQYF.